Included here is one T cell receptor (beta chain) sequence, with context. Antigen unknown. The germline V gene encodes CDR1 MGHRA and CDR2 YSYEKL. Losses at the gene ends were 4 bases for V and 5 bases for J; bases not matched to a gene: 14. This CDR3 region has 17 residues. The data were obtained in a study of OX40 agonist ivuxolimab in advanced cancers. On the study more broadly: Having had anti-PD-1, anti-PD-L1 or anti-CTLA-4 therapy before was allowed, and roughly 40% had some. Three patients had partial responses: one hepatocellular carcinoma, two cutaneous melanoma. Study-wide results and caveats: With doses of 0.1-3.0 mg/kg, partial responders showed among the lowest clonal expansion. Compared with CD4+, CD8+ T cells on average had more expanded clones.

Assay: immunoSEQ multiplex PCR; the TCRdb copy retains only in-frame clones and omits some. The sample holds about 32,000 clones, just over 90% seen once. The chain employs TRBV4-1 and TRBJ2-3; 8 nucleotides agree with TRBD1. This receptor was taken from an adult with an advanced solid tumor such as melanoma, head and neck, liver or kidney cancer. The sequences come from CD4+ or CD8+ T cells sorted from blood, collected in a trial of the OX40 agonist ivuxolimab. CDR3 residues: CASSREVGRGRQDTQYF. The CDR3 DNA reads TGCGCCAGCAGCCGGGAGGTGGGCAGGGGGCGTCAAGATACGCAGTATTTT.